The rows below give T cell receptor beta chains drawn from one sample of a study of shared clonotypes between healthy human individuals. Assay used: immunoSEQ multiplex PCR; TCRdb lists only in-frame clones, some missing. The profile covers more than 2,000,000 clones, with approximately 94% appearing a single time and around 0.15% taken by the ten largest. What was sequenced was naive CD4+ T cells sorted from blood. The receptors were gathered from a man younger than 35 in good health. CDR3s include the opening cysteine and the closing phenylalanine or tryptophan.

j_gene: TRBJ1-2
v_gene: TRBV12-2
CDR3aa: CASRPPRYGYTF

j_gene: TRBJ2-7
v_gene: TRBV9
CDR3aa: CASSATSRGSVHEQYF

j_gene: TRBJ2-3
v_gene: TRBV19
CDR3aa: CASRYGGSKSDTQYF

j_gene: TRBJ2-5
v_gene: TRBV6-5
CDR3aa: CASGRGGSAETQYF

j_gene: TRBJ1-1
v_gene: TRBV2
CDR3aa: CASSDGPVAFF

j_gene: TRBJ2-4
v_gene: TRBV6-1
CDR3aa: CASSELRVVYF

j_gene: TRBJ1-6
v_gene: TRBV30
CDR3aa: CAWDIIQGSYSPLHF

j_gene: TRBJ1-5
v_gene: TRBV28
CDR3aa: CASKGGWRGNQPQHF

j_gene: TRBJ1-1
v_gene: TRBV19
CDR3aa: CASSPQEGGRPEAFF

j_gene: TRBJ1-2
v_gene: TRBV19
CDR3aa: CATSRGYGYTF

j_gene: TRBJ2-5
v_gene: TRBV30
CDR3aa: CAWSVSRGETQYF

j_gene: TRBJ2-7
v_gene: TRBV27
CDR3aa: CASSLRAAGTYEQYF

j_gene: TRBJ2-1
v_gene: TRBV10-2
CDR3aa: CASSEPSGPSYNEQFF

j_gene: TRBJ2-7
v_gene: TRBV28
CDR3aa: CASSSGGLTHEQYF

j_gene: TRBJ1-5
v_gene: TRBV10-3
CDR3aa: CAITPGFNQPQHF

j_gene: TRBJ2-7
v_gene: TRBV27
CDR3aa: CASRSTGPSYEQYF

j_gene: TRBJ1-4
v_gene: TRBV2
CDR3aa: CASSQDRASEKLFF

j_gene: TRBJ1-6
v_gene: TRBV6-5
CDR3aa: CASRQSWTGASPLHF

j_gene: TRBJ1-1
v_gene: TRBV27
CDR3aa: CASSFYRENTEAFF

j_gene: TRBJ2-7
v_gene: TRBV4-3
CDR3aa: CASSLYGVAGLYEQYF

j_gene: TRBJ2-3
v_gene: TRBV7-2
CDR3aa: CASSLAGTTDTQYF

j_gene: TRBJ2-7
v_gene: TRBV27
CDR3aa: CASSLDSSYEQYF

j_gene: TRBJ1-1
v_gene: TRBV11-3
CDR3aa: CASSLKNTEAFF

j_gene: TRBJ2-2
v_gene: TRBV6-5
CDR3aa: CASINTGKAAGELFF

j_gene: TRBJ1-4
v_gene: TRBV12-5
CDR3aa: CASGRHKTGVNEKLFF

j_gene: TRBJ2-1
v_gene: TRBV19
CDR3aa: CASSIEVASGGINEQFF

j_gene: TRBJ2-2
v_gene: TRBV7-9
CDR3aa: CASSLTSPGELFF

j_gene: TRBJ2-7
v_gene: TRBV30
CDR3aa: CAWSPGTPGSYEQYF

j_gene: TRBJ2-2
v_gene: TRBV5-1
CDR3aa: CASSRTYTGELFF

j_gene: TRBJ1-3
v_gene: TRBV5-5
CDR3aa: CASNRVGDTIYF

j_gene: TRBJ2-3
v_gene: TRBV6-5
CDR3aa: CASRPSGGADTQYF

j_gene: TRBJ2-1
v_gene: TRBV25-1
CDR3aa: CASSETAGTTNSYNEQFF

j_gene: TRBJ2-1
v_gene: TRBV5-6
CDR3aa: CASSYVAASYNEQFF

j_gene: TRBJ1-1
v_gene: TRBV19
CDR3aa: CASSITGAAEAFF

j_gene: TRBJ1-4
v_gene: TRBV28
CDR3aa: CASSLRGQTNEKLFF

j_gene: TRBJ2-5
v_gene: TRBV6-5
CDR3aa: CASSRGEETQYF

j_gene: TRBJ1-6
v_gene: TRBV6-1
CDR3aa: CASSEVPGGTSPLHF

j_gene: TRBJ1-5
v_gene: TRBV5-1
CDR3aa: CASFGQGGQPQHF

j_gene: TRBJ2-7
v_gene: TRBV29-1
CDR3aa: CSVEYGLAGLSEQYF

j_gene: TRBJ2-7
v_gene: TRBV28
CDR3aa: CASSSRVYEQYF

j_gene: TRBJ2-7
v_gene: TRBV27
CDR3aa: CASRRDGQGAYEQYF

j_gene: TRBJ2-2
v_gene: TRBV7-2
CDR3aa: CASSLLSYREDTGELFF